This TCR beta chain was retrieved from a study of T cells after yellow fever vaccination. This clonotype has a count of ten or more. V gave up 1 base and J gave up 5 bases; unmatched junction bases: 9. The CDR3 sequence is 16 residues long. Looked up from germline, CDR1 is LGHNA and CDR2 is YNFKEQ. TCRdb called the 5' RACE reads again in MiXCR, with one record for every CDR3 protein. This table has about 220,000 distinct CDR3 sequences, roughly 3.3% appearing once. The clonotype comes from a man between 18 and 29 years old who received the YFV17D yellow fever vaccine. The sequencing used CD4+ T cells sorted from PBMCs, collected 10 days after the yellow fever booster vaccination. This chain links TRBV4-2 with TRBJ2-5, with 8 bases identical to TRBD2. The CDR3 bases are TGTGCCAGCAGCCAAGTGACCGGGACTAGTGGTGAGACCCAGTACTTC. Translating gives CASSQVTGTSGETQYF.